This entry is about one TCR beta chain. The data were obtained in a study of T cell changes during pregnancy in multiple sclerosis. The CDR3 loop spans 13 amino acids. CDR1 is GTSNPN and CDR2 is SVGIG in the germline V gene (reference sequence). V gave up 1 base and J gave up 0 bases, with 7 bases separating them. Method: immunoSEQ multiplex PCR; TCRdb's copy keeps in-frame clones and lacks some. Of approximately 20,000 clones listed, 70% to 90% are singletons. This TCR was sampled from a female donor in good health, enrolled as a control in a pregnancy study. J is TRBJ2-7 and V is TRBV30; tentative D call: TRBD1 (6 bases). The sequencing used CD8+ T cells from peripheral blood mononuclear cells, collected in the third trimester of pregnancy. The CDR3 DNA is TGTGCCTGGAGTGGAGGGGGCTCCTACGAGCAGTACTTC. Translation: CAWSGGGSYEQYF.